This T cell receptor beta chain was profiled in a study of T cells in Graves' hyperthyroidism and ophthalmopathy. Study-wide results and limits: Median prediction lead before ophthalmopathy onset was 6.5 months with the model. Researchers found most expanded thyroid clonotypes above 0.001 in blood as well.

This clonotype was recorded many times. The antigen is not known. The V gene lost 6 bases and the J gene lost 2 bases, with 10 bases spanning the gap. This CDR3 comprises 13 residues. Germline V gene data show CDR1 as SEHNR and CDR2 as FQNEAQ (reference sequence). Amplification yielded TCR beta CDR3 regions, with RNA transcripts as the source. When the TCR CDR3 underwent first-round RT-PCR, the HTBI primer set was used. Each CDR3 protein gets one entry after TCRdb re-called the multiplex PCR reads with MiXCR. The profile shows 250,000 to 400,000 distinct CDR3 sequences, approximately 13% of them singletons.

The genes are TRBV7-9 and TRBJ1-2; perhaps TRBD1 as D (5 bases). The sample taken for sequencing was blood. The clonotype was recovered from a middle-aged woman with Graves' ophthalmopathy. CDR3 loop: CASRPDINYGYTF. In DNA form, the CDR3 reads TGTGCCAGCAGACCGGACATAAACTATGGCTACACCTTC.